What follows is one TCR beta chain and its context. No antigen is known for it. The germline V gene encodes CDR1 SGHRS and CDR2 YFSETQ. The CDR3 contains 14 residues. Trimming took 3 bases from V and 7 from J; bases not matched to a gene: 3. The data were obtained in a study of PD-1 blockade in classical Hodgkin lymphoma. Whole-study results and caveats: Complete responders had baseline diversity similar to newly diagnosed patients.

Every patient experienced relapse after autologous stem cell transplantation, and brentuximab vedotin exposure varied. Sequenced by immunoSEQ multiplex PCR; TCRdb stores in-frame clones only, minus some. This sample yields 75,000 to 100,000 clones, of which over 70% are seen a single time; 9.5% to 15% belongs to the top ten. Material: peripheral blood mononuclear cells (PBMCs), obtained at baseline. The sequence came from a human donor with classical Hodgkin lymphoma. The rearrangement joins TRBV5-1 to TRBJ2-1, with TRBD2 matching over 11 bases. Here the CDR3 reads CASSSSGRQNEQFF. Here the CDR3 DNA reads TGCGCCAGCAGCTCTAGCGGGAGGCAGAATGAGCAGTTCTTC.